This note documents a single T cell receptor (beta chain) sequence. Its cognate antigen is unknown. This sample was taken from a study of CD8 T cells in Susac syndrome. Study results and limitations: The study conceded that relatively few individuals underwent its TCR sequencing and HLA analysis.

V was clipped by 4 bases and J by 0 bases; unmatched bases: 4. This CDR3 has 17 residues. CDR1 and CDR2 from the germline V gene are LNHNV and YYDKDF (reference sequence). With random hexamers, reverse transcription was performed on about 0.5 to 1 ug of RNA. With immunoSEQ multiplex PCR, TCR beta CDR3 was amplified across 54 Vbeta and 13 Jbeta. MiXCR, run by TCRdb on the immunoSEQ multiplex PCR reads, gives a single entry per CDR3 protein. Seen here are approximately 120,000 distinct CDR3 sequences, around 90% observed once, and the top ten hold about 0.14%. The receptor's source is a human donor in good health. Sequencing was performed on CD4+ T cells from PBMCs. V and J are TRBV15 and TRBJ2-3, with 13 bases fitting TRBD2. CDR3 residues: CATSKTSGRSSTDTQYF. CDR3 sequence (DNA): TGTGCCACCAGCAAGACTAGCGGGAGGTCTAGCACAGATACGCAGTATTTT.